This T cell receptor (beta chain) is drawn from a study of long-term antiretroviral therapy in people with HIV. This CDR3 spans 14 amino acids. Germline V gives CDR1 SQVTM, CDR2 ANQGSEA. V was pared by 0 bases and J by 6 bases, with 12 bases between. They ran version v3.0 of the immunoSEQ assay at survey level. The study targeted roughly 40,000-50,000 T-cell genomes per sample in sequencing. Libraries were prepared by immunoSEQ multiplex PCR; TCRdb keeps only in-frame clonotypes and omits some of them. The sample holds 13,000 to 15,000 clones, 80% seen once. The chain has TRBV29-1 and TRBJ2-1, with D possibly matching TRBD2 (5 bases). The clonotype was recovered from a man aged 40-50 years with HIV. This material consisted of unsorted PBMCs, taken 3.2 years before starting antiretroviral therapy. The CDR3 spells CSVEDITAGNEQFF. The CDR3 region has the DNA TGCAGCGTTGAAGATATTACCGCGGGCAATGAGCAGTTCTTC.